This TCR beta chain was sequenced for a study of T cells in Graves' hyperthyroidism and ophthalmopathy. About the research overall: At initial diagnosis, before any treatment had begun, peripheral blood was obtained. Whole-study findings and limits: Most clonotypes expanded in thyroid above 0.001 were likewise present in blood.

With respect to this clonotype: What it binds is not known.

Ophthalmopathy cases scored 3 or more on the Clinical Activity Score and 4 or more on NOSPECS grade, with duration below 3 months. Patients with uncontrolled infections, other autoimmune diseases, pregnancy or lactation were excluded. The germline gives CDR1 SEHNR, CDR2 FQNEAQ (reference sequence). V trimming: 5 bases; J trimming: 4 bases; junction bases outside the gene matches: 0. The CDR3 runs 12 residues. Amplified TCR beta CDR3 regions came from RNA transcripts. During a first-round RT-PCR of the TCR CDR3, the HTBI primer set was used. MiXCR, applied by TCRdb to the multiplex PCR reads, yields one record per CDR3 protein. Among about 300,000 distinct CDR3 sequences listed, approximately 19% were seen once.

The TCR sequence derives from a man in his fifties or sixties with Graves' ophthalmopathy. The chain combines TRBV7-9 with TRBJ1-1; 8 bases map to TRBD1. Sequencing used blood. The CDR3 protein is CASSGTGTEAFF. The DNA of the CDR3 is TGTGCCAGCAGCGGGACAGGCACTGAAGCTTTCTTT.